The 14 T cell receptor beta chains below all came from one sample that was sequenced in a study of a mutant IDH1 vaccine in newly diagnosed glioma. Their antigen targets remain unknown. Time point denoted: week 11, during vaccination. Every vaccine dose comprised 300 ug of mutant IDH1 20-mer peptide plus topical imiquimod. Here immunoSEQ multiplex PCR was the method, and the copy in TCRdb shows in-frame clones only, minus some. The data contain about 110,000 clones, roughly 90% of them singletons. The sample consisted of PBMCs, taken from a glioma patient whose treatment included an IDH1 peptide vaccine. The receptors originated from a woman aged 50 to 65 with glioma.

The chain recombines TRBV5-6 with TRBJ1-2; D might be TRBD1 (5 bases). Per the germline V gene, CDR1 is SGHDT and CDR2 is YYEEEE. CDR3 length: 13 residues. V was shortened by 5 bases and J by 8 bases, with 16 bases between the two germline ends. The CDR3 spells CASSSGTAGGYTF. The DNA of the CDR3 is TGTGCCAGCAGTTCCGGGACGGCAGGCGGCTACACCTTC.

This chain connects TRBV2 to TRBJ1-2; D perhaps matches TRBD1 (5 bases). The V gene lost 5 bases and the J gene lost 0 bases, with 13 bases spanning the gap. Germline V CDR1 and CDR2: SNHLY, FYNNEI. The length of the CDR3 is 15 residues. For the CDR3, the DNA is TGTGCCAGCAGTCGGGCACAGGCTACTAACTATGGCTACACCTTC. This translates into CASSRAQATNYGYTF.

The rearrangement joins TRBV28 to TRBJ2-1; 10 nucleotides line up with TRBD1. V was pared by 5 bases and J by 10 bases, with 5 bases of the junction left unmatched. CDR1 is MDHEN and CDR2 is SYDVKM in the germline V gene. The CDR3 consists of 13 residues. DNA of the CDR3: TGTGCCAGCAGTCCAGGACAGGGGGGGGAGCAGTTCTTC. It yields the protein CASSPGQGGEQFF.

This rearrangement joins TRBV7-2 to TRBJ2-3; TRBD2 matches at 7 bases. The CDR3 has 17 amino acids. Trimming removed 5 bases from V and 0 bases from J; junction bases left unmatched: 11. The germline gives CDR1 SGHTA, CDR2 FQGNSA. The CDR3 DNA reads TGTGCCAGCAGCCCTCCCAAAGCGGGACGAAGCACAGATACGCAGTATTTT. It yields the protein CASSPPKAGRSTDTQYF.

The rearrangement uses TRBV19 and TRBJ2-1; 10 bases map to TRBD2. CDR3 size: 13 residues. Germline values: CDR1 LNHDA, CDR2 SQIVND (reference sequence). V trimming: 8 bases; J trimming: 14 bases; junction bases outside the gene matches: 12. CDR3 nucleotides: TGTGCCAGTCGGCCTAGCGGGAGTTCCGTCGAGTTCTTC. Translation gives CASRPSGSSVEFF.

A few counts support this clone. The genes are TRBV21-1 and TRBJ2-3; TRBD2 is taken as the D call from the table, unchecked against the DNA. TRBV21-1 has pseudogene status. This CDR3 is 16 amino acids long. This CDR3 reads CASSKEGGTCTDTQYF. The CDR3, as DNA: TGTGCCAGCAGCAAAGAAGGCGGGACCTGCACAGATACGCAGTATTTT.

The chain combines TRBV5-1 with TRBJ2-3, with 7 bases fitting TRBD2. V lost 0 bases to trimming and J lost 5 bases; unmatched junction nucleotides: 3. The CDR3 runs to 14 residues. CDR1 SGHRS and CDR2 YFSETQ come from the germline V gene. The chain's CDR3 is CASSLGAGVDTQYF. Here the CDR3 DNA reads TGCGCCAGCAGCTTGGGGGCGGGAGTAGATACGCAGTATTTT.

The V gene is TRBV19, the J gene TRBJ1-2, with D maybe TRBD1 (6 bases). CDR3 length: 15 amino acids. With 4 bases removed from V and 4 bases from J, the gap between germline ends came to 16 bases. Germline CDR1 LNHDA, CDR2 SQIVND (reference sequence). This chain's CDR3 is CASSNPGEQPYGYTF. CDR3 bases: TGTGCCAGTAGTAACCCAGGGGAACAACCCTATGGCTACACCTTC.

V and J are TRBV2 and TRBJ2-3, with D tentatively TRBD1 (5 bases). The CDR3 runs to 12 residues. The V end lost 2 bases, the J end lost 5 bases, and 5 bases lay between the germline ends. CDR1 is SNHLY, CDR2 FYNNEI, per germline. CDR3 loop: CASSEQGDTQYF. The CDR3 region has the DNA TGTGCCAGCAGTGAACAGGGAGATACGCAGTATTTT.

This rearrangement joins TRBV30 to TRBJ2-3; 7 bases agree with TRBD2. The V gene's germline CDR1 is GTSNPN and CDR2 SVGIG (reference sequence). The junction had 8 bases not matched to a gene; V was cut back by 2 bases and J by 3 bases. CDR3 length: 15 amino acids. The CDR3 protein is CAWSWGGSWTDTQYF. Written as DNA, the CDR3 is TGTGCCTGGAGTTGGGGAGGGAGTTGGACAGATACGCAGTATTTT.

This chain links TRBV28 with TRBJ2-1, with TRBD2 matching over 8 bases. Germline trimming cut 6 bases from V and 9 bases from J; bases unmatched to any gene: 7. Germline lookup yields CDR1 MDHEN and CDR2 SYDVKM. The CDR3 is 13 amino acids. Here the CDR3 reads CASRLSGRGEQFF. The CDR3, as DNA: TGTGCCAGCAGATTGAGCGGGAGAGGTGAGCAGTTCTTC.

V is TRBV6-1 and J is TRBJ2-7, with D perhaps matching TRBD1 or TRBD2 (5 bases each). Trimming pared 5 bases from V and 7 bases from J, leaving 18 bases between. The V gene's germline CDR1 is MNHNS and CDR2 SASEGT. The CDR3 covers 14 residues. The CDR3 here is CASSHAGAGSEQYF. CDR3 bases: TGTGCCAGCAGTCATGCCGGGGCAGGAAGTGAGCAGTACTTC.

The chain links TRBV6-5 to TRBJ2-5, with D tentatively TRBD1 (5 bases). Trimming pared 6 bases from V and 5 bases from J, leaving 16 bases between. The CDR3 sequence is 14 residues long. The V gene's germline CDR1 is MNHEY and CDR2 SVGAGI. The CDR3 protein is CASRPGAGWETQYF. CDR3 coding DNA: TGTGCCAGCAGACCCGGCGCAGGGTGGGAGACCCAGTACTTC.

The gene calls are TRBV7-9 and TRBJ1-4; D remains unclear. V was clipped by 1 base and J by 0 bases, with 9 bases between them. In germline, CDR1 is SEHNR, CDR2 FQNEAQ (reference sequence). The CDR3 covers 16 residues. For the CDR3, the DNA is TGTGCCAGCAGCTTAGAGGTTACTGCAACTAATGAAAAACTGTTTTTT. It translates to CASSLEVTATNEKLFF.